The present T cell receptor beta chain was sequenced within a study of T-cell reconstitution after alpha-beta-depleted transplantation in children. Deletions cut 5 bases from V and 6 bases from J, with 16 bases between. This CDR3 spans 15 amino acids. Per germline, CDR1 SGHVS and CDR2 FQNEAQ. This clonotype was picked up a small number of times. A TCRbeta library incorporating unique molecular identifiers was prepared. One entry per CDR3 protein, called by TCRdb with MiXCR from the PCR reads. Of roughly 100,000 distinct CDR3 sequences in the sample, 7% to 10% were seen once. The TCR originated in a human donor who donated a stem cell graft to a child with congenital amegakaryocytic thrombocytopenia. The sample in question was PBMCs from the stem cell graft donor, obtained from the stem cell graft. This chain connects TRBV7-8 to TRBJ2-2; tentative D call: TRBD2 (6 bases). DNA of the CDR3: TGTGCCAGCAGCATCCGGGACTTGGGGGCCGGGGAGCTGTTTTTT. It translates to CASSIRDLGAGELFF.